This T cell receptor (beta chain) is drawn from a study of molecular identifiers for immune sequencing clone quantification. Findings and limits, study-wide: A single cell's spiked Jurkat TCR RNA was reportedly detectable among approximately 930,000 naive cells. Clones that exceeded 20 RNA copies held over 98% of effector molecules, yet under 1% in naive cells.

This clonotype was detected only a few times. The antigen remains unidentified. The CDR3 length is 16 residues. CDR1 and CDR2 (germline): SGHTA, FQGTGA. Trimming removed 5 bases from V and 1 base from J, with 15 bases in between. Bulk TCR libraries used previously described methods and listed TCR primers. TCRdb recomputed calls from the PCR reads with MiXCR, one row per CDR3 protein. This sample carries around 460,000 distinct CDR3 sequences, over 20% of them seen once, and the ten largest clones take 0.65% to 0.95%. Using 10%, 30% or 50% RNA, naive CD8 libraries were derived from approximately 20,000 to 1,000,000 sorted cells.

This receptor was identified in a human donor in good health. Some libraries in this study had Jurkat cell RNA spiked in. Material for sequencing was naive CD8+ T cells from blood, with Jurkat cell RNA spiked in. Sample subset: FACS-sorted CD8+CD4-CCR7+CD45RA+ naive T cells. V usage is TRBV7-3 and J usage is TRBJ2-1; tentatively, D is TRBD2 (5 bases). In nucleotides, the CDR3 is TGTGCCAGCAGCCCCTCGTTAGCGAGTTCCTACAATGAGCAGTTCTTC. This gives the protein CASSPSLASSYNEQFF.